Included here is one T cell receptor (beta chain) sequence, with context. Sequenced by immunoSEQ multiplex PCR; TCRdb stores in-frame clones only, minus some. The sample lists about 2.4 million clones; just over 90% were seen once. This entry is derived from a study of shared clonotypes between healthy human individuals. The CDR3 loop spans 12 amino acids. CDR1 and CDR2 from the germline V gene are SGHRS and YFSETQ. The germline V and J ends were trimmed by 5 bases and 6 bases, with 11 bases remaining between them. CD4+ cells yielded CD45RA+ naive and CD45RA-negative memory subsets. The receptor's source is a man aged 18 to 30 in good health. This sequence joins TRBV5-1 and TRBJ1-2, with TRBD1 as a possible D gene (6 bases). The sequenced sample consisted of naive CD4+ T cells sorted from blood. Documented subset: CD45RA+ positively selected. CDR3 region: CASSSGDHGYTF. The CDR3 DNA follows: TGCGCCAGCAGTTCAGGGGACCATGGCTACACCTTC.